This TCR beta chain was retrieved from a study of molecular identifiers for immune sequencing clone quantification. Study-level points and caveats: For effector cells, clones above 20 RNA copies held over 98% of molecules; for naive cells, under 1%.

Ten or more counts support this clonotype. Its target is not known. Investigators produced naive CD8 libraries from roughly 20,000 to 1,000,000 sorted cells, drawing on 10%, 30% or 50% RNA. Sorting isolated naive CD8 T cells as CD8+CD4-CCR7+CD45RA+ events. Bulk TCR libraries were made with methods that had been previously described and with listed TCR primers. A single record per CDR3 protein comes from TCRdb applying MiXCR to the PCR reads. The repertoire holds some 680,000 distinct CDR3 sequences, with roughly 27% as singletons. CDR3 size: 16 residues. CDR1 and CDR2 (germline): MNHEY, SMNVEV (reference sequence). V dropped 5 bases and J dropped 2; count of bases not matched to a gene: 7.

The receptor was isolated from a human donor in good health. Some libraries in this study had Jurkat cell RNA spiked in. Sequencing used naive CD8+ T cells from blood, with Jurkat cell RNA spiked in. Subset here: FACS-sorted CD8+CD4-CCR7+CD45RA+ naive T cells. V usage is TRBV27 and J usage is TRBJ2-3, with 10 positions matching TRBD2. CDR3 sequence reads: CASSLVTSGDTDTQYF. CDR3 nucleotide sequence: TGTGCCAGCAGTCTTGTAACTAGCGGGGACACAGATACGCAGTATTTT.